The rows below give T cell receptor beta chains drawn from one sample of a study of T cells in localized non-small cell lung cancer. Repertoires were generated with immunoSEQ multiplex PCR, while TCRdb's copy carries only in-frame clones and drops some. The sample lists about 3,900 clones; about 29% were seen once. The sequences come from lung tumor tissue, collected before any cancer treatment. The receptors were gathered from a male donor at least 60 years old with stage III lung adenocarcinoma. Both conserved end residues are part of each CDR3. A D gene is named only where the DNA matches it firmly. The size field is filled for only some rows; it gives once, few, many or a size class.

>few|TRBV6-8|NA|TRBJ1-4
CASTSEGDGKLFF
TGTGCCAGCACCTCGGAGGGAGATGGAAAACTGTTTTTT
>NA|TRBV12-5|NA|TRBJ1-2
CASGLVGQTNYGYTF
TGTGCTAGTGGTTTGGTAGGACAGACTAACTATGGCTACACCTTC
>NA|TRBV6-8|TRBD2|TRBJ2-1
CASRVIRGLPGLAGREQFF
TGTGCCAGCAGAGTTATTCGAGGACTCCCGGGACTAGCGGGGAGGGAGCAGTTCTTC
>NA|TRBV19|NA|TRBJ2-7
CASSPRSTGHEQYF
TGTGCCAGTAGCCCCCGGTCAACGGGTCACGAGCAGTACTTC
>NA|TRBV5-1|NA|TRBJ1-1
CASSLWGGNTEAFF
TGCGCCAGCAGCTTGTGGGGAGGGAACACTGAAGCTTTCTTT
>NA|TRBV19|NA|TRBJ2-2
CASSMLRSLNTGELFF
TGTGCCAGTAGTATGCTCCGCAGCCTGAACACCGGGGAGCTGTTTTTT
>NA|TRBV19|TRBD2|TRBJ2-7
CASRITSGGFYEQYF
TGTGCCAGTAGAATCACTAGCGGGGGGTTCTACGAGCAGTACTTC
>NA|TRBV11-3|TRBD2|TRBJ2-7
CASSFERGPYEQYF
TGTGCCAGCAGCTTTGAGCGGGGGCCCTACGAGCAGTACTTC
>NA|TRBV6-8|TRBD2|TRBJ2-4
CASSYGLAGLLAKNIQYF
TGTGCCAGCAGTTACGGACTAGCGGGGCTGCTAGCCAAAAACATTCAGTACTTC
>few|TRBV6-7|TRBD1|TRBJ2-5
CASPPGQVYQETQYF
TGTGCCAGCCCACCGGGACAGGTGTACCAAGAGACCCAGTACTTC
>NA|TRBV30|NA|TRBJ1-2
CAWREGPNYGYTF
TGTGCCTGGAGAGAGGGGCCTAACTATGGCTACACCTTC
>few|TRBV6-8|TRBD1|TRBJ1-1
CASSLGTAAEAFF
TGTGCCAGCAGTTTAGGGACAGCCGCTGAAGCTTTCTTT
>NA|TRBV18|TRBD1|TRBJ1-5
CASSPQGQGDQPQHF
TGTGCCAGCTCACCACAGGGACAGGGAGACCAGCCCCAGCATTTT
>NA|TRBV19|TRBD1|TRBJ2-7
CASSIDDRGLLYEQYF
TGTGCCAGTAGTATAGATGACAGGGGGCTATTGTACGAGCAGTACTTC
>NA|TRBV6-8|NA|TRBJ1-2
CASSSPGAYGYTF
TGTGCCAGCAGCTCCCCAGGGGCCTATGGCTACACCTTC
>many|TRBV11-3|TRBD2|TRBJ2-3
CASSNGLAGGTDTQYF
TGTGCCAGCAGCAATGGACTAGCGGGGGGCACAGATACGCAGTATTTT